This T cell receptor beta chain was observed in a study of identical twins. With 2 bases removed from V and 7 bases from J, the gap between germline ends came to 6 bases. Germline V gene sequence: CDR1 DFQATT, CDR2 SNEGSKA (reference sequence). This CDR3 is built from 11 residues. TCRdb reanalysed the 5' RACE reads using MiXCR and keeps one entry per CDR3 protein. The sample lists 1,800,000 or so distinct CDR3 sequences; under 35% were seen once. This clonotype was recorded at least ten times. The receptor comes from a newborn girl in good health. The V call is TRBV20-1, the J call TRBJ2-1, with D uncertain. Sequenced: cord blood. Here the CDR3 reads CSARPRNEQFF. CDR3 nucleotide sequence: TGCAGTGCTAGACCCCGGAATGAGCAGTTCTTC.